This TCR beta chain stems from a study of shared clonotypes between healthy human individuals. The data were produced by immunoSEQ multiplex PCR, yet TCRdb's version contains in-frame clones alone and is incomplete. The table records some 490,000 clones, around 73% of them present only once. Notes on the study in general: With few donors, the genetic and exposure-history diversity represented was limited.

Worth noting for this clone: Antigen: not known.

CDR3 length equals 17 residues. V was pared by 3 bases and J by 0 bases, with 7 bases of the junction left unmatched. Germline loops: CDR1 SGHVS, CDR2 FNYEAQ. The rearrangement joins TRBV7-6 to TRBJ2-3, with 9 bases lining up with TRBD2. Sequencing was carried out using PBMCs. The source is a woman aged 40 to 55 in good health. Some clones in this sample may be carry-over from other donors' samples. CDR3 bases: TGTGCCAGCAGCTTGGCGAGCGGGGGGCTAAGCACAGATACGCAGTATTTT. Translated: CASSLASGGLSTDTQYF.